This T cell receptor (beta chain) appears in the sequencing data of a study of patients and donors after allogeneic stem cell transplantation. Germline trimming cut 5 bases from V and 5 bases from J; bases unmatched to any gene: 8. Germline lookup yields CDR1 MNHNS and CDR2 SASEGT. The CDR3 loop spans 15 amino acids. TCRdb recomputed calls from the RT-PCR reads with MiXCR, one row per CDR3 protein. Here the sample spans 400,000 to 500,000 distinct CDR3 sequences, roughly 16% being singletons. Input material: blood, either unsorted or a sorted T cell fraction (not recorded which). This sequence originates from a human donor who was either an allogeneic HSCT recipient or a stem cell or donor lymphocyte infusion donor (not recorded which). It is not recorded whose cells these are; they may come from a transplant donor. The chain has TRBV6-1 and TRBJ2-2, with 7 bases identical to TRBD1. The CDR3 coding sequence is TGTGCCAGCAGTCCCGGGACAGTCGGGACCGGGGAGCTGTTTTTT. Translated: CASSPGTVGTGELFF.